These 16 T cell receptor beta chains were sequenced from one sample in a study of blood T cell repertoires in COVID-19. Produced via immunoSEQ multiplex PCR; TCRdb's table is partial and in-frame only. This sample has about 250,000 clones, with around 87% found just once. Sequenced: PBMCs or T cells enriched from blood (not recorded which). The receptors stem from a woman aged 18-29 years who had recovered from COVID-19.

The table lists this clone with a count of one. The CDR3 DNA is TGTGCCAGCTCACCCCTGCGGGACGGAGCTTCTGGAAACACCATATATTTT. As protein: CASSPLRDGASGNTIYF. The rearrangement links TRBV18 to TRBJ1-3; perhaps TRBD1 as D (5 bases). Germline assignment: CDR1 KGHSH and CDR2 LQKENI. V was shortened by 3 bases and J by 1 base, with 16 bases between the two germline ends. This CDR3 spans 17 amino acids.

The V and J genes are TRBV29-1 and TRBJ2-1, with D perhaps matching TRBD1 (6 bases). Germline V gene sequence: CDR1 SQVTM, CDR2 ANQGSEA. The V end was cut by 7 bases, the J end by 2 bases, with 6 bases between. The CDR3 extends over 11 amino acids. The DNA of the CDR3 is TGCAGCGGACAGGCCTACAATGAGCAGTTCTTC. Protein: CSGQAYNEQFF.

V is TRBV2 and J is TRBJ1-1; 10 bases are a match to TRBD1. Germline CDR1 and CDR2: SNHLY and FYNNEI. The CDR3 totals 14 residues. With 6 bases clipped from V and 6 bases from J, the junction kept 7 bases outside the gene matches. This CDR3 is CASRGTGVGAEAFF. The DNA for the CDR3 is TGTGCCAGCAGGGGGACAGGGGTTGGGGCTGAAGCTTTCTTT.

This clone has a single count. The rearrangement joins TRBV4-1 to TRBJ2-5, with 9 bases lining up with TRBD2. This CDR3 is 16 amino acids long. Germline-derived CDR1 and CDR2 are MGHRA and YSYEKL. The V segment lost 2 bases and the J segment 5 bases; nucleotides outside the gene matches: 9. The CDR3 spells CASSQLMRGGGETQYF. CDR3 bases: TGCGCCAGCAGCCAACTCATGCGGGGGGGCGGGGAGACCCAGTACTTC.

The V call is TRBV11-2, the J call TRBJ2-2; 8 nucleotides agree with TRBD2. The ends lost 4 bases at V and 5 bases at J; junction bases unmatched: 12. Per germline, CDR1 SGHAT and CDR2 FQNNGV. There are 17 residues in the CDR3. The CDR3 loop reads CASSSFGAGEETGELFF. CDR3 bases: TGTGCCAGCAGCTCCTTCGGAGCGGGGGAGGAGACCGGGGAGCTGTTTTTT.

This sequence joins TRBV3-1 (or the pseudogene TRBV3-2) and TRBJ1-5; no clear D gene. Per the germline V gene, CDR1 is LGHDT and CDR2 is YNNKEL (reference sequence). The CDR3 has 15 residues. Trimming pared 4 bases from V and 8 bases from J, leaving 18 bases between. CDR3 amino acids: CASSPSTNLPEPQHF. The DNA of the CDR3 is TGTGCCAGCAGCCCGTCGACAAACCTGCCAGAGCCCCAGCATTTT.

This clone appeared once. The chain uses TRBV11-2 and TRBJ2-1; D unclear. From germline, CDR1 is SGHAT and CDR2 FQNNGV. The CDR3 sequence is 14 residues long. V lost 0 bases and J 2 bases, leaving 5 bases between the germline ends. The CDR3 coding sequence is TGTGCCAGCAGCTTAGATTCAGCCTACAATGAGCAGTTCTTC. Protein sequence: CASSLDSAYNEQFF.

V and J are TRBV29-1 and TRBJ1-1; D is unclear. From germline, CDR1 is SQVTM and CDR2 ANQGSEA. CDR3 length: 13 amino acids. Trimming took off 1 base at V and 8 bases at J, with 14 bases between the two ends. The CDR3 region has the DNA TGCAGCGTTGAAGGGTACAGCGGAGCCGAAGCTTTCTTT. This translates into CSVEGYSGAEAFF. The full variable domain, its missing parts supplied by reference TRBV29-1 and TRBJ1-1, is SAVISQKPSRDICQRGTSLTIQCQVDSQVTMMFWYRQQPGQSLTLIATANQGSEATYESGFVIDKFPISRPNLTFSTLTVSNMSPEDSSIYLCSVEGYSGAEAFFGQGTRLTVV.

The chain couples TRBV6-5 to TRBJ1-2; 8 nucleotides match TRBD1. CDR1 is MNHEY, CDR2 SVGAGI, per germline. CDR3 length equals 15 residues. J was trimmed by 6 bases and V by 1 base; bases with no gene match: 7. The CDR3 sequence: CASSYYSGGADGYTF. The CDR3 DNA reads as TGTGCCAGCAGTTACTATTCAGGGGGCGCAGATGGCTACACCTTC.

This chain connects TRBV9 to TRBJ1-2, with TRBD1 identical over 9 bases. The CDR3 is 14 amino acids. CDR1 and CDR2 from the germline V gene are SGDLS and YYNGEE. V lost 4 bases and J lost 8; bases outside the gene matches: 9. CDR3: CASSPGTGSVGYTF. The CDR3 bases are TGTGCCAGCAGCCCTGGGACAGGGTCAGTCGGCTACACCTTC.

The rearrangement joins TRBV27 to TRBJ1-5; possible D gene TRBD1, 5 bases. Between the trimmed V and J ends, which lost 6 bases and 11 bases, there was a span of 17 bases. The CDR3 runs to 13 residues. CDR1 and CDR2 from the germline V gene are MNHEY and SMNVEV (reference sequence). CDR3 amino acids: CASSQGLRMAQHF. In DNA, the CDR3 is TGTGCCAGCAGCCAGGGCCTCCGAATGGCCCAGCATTTT.

Written as DNA, the CDR3 is TGTGCCAGCTCACCACCTTCAGGGGATGGTGAAAAACTGTTTTTT. Its protein is CASSPPSGDGEKLFF. This chain joins TRBV18 and TRBJ1-4; maybe TRBD1 (6 bases). Germline assignment: CDR1 KGHSH and CDR2 LQKENI. CDR3 length equals 15 residues. V dropped 0 bases and J dropped 7 bases, with 12 bases sitting between them.

This rearrangement joins TRBV9 to TRBJ1-1; D unclear. Trimming shortened V by 5 bases and J by 0 bases, and 14 bases separated the two germline ends. The CDR3 length is 15 residues. Germline CDR1 SGDLS, CDR2 YYNGEE. The chain's CDR3 is CASSSTGGLNTEAFF. CDR3 coding DNA: TGTGCCAGCAGTTCTACCGGAGGGCTGAACACTGAAGCTTTCTTT.

This chain uses TRBV19 with TRBJ1-1, with D uncertain. The CDR3 totals 14 residues. Trimming removed 5 bases from V and 2 bases from J, with 12 bases in between. The germline gives CDR1 LNHDA, CDR2 SQIVND (reference sequence). The CDR3 sequence is CASSLPGGNTEAFF. The CDR3 DNA sequence: TGTGCCAGTAGTCTACCAGGAGGTAACACTGAAGCTTTCTTT.

The chain has TRBV14 and TRBJ2-1, with D possibly matching TRBD2 (7 bases). The CDR3 consists of 17 residues. Looked up from germline, CDR1 is SGHDN and CDR2 is FVKESK. V lost 4 bases, J lost 10 bases, and 26 bases lay in between. In DNA form, the CDR3 reads TGTGCCAGCAGCCGCCTGGATGCGGGGGCAGTTGGGGTGGAGCAGTTCTTC. Protein: CASSRLDAGAVGVEQFF.

The genes are TRBV11-2 and TRBJ2-5, with TRBD2 matching 12 bases. The V gene end was trimmed by 1 base and the J gene end by 2 bases; junction bases not matched to a gene: 5. CDR3 length: 17 amino acids. Germline CDR1 reads SGHAT; CDR2 reads FQNNGV. The DNA for the CDR3 is TGTGCCAGCAGCTTAGTTCTAGCGGGGGGGAGACAAGAGACCCAGTACTTC. Translated: CASSLVLAGGRQETQYF.